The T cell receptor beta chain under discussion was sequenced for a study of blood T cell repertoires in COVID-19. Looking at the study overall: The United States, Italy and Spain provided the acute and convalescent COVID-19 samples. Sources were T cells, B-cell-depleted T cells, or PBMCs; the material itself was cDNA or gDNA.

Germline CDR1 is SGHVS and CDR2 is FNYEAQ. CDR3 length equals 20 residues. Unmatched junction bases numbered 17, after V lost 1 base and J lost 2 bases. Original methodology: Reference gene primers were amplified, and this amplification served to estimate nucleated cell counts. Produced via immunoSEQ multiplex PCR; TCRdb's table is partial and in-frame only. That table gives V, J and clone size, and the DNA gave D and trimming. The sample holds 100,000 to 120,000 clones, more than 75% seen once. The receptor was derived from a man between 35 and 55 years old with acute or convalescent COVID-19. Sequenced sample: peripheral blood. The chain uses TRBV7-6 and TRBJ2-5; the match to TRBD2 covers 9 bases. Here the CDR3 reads CASSLVDFGRLAGRQETQYF. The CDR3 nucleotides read TGTGCCAGCAGCTTAGTTGATTTCGGGAGGCTAGCGGGGAGGCAAGAGACCCAGTACTTC.